A selection of T cell receptor beta chains follows, all from one sample in a study of blood T cell repertoires in COVID-19. TCRdb keeps only in-frame clones here, not all; method: immunoSEQ multiplex PCR. This sample yields some 380,000 clones, of which 90% are seen a single time; 6.5% belongs to the top ten. Sample: peripheral blood. The receptor source for this set is a man younger than 30 with active or convalescent COVID-19. Both conserved end residues are part of each CDR3. The order of the fields is CDR3 DNA, CDR3 protein, J gene, V gene, clone size, D gene. The D gene is left open where the match is weak. The size field is filled for only some rows; it gives once, few, many or a size class.

CDR3 DNA: TGTGCCAGCAGCCAGAGAGATTACCGTGTCCCCCTCCACTTT
CDR3 protein: CASSQRDYRVPLHF
J gene: TRBJ1-6
V gene: TRBV14
clone size: -
D gene: -

CDR3 DNA: TGTGCCACCAGCAGAGACCCAGGGAACACTGAAGCTTTCTTT
CDR3 protein: CATSRDPGNTEAFF
J gene: TRBJ1-1
V gene: TRBV15
clone size: -
D gene: -

CDR3 DNA: TGTGCCAGCAGTTACTCGATATCCAGGGGAGCCGGGGAGCTGTTTTTT
CDR3 protein: CASSYSISRGAGELFF
J gene: TRBJ2-2
V gene: TRBV6-6
clone size: -
D gene: -

CDR3 DNA: TGTGCCAGCAGCTCCGTTTCAGAAAACTATGGCTACACCTTC
CDR3 protein: CASSSVSENYGYTF
J gene: TRBJ1-2
V gene: TRBV5-8
clone size: few
D gene: -

CDR3 DNA: TGTGCCAGCAGTTCGGGTAACAGGGGGTTGAGCAATCAGCCCCAGCATTTT
CDR3 protein: CASSSGNRGLSNQPQHF
J gene: TRBJ1-5
V gene: TRBV6-2/TRBV6-3
clone size: -
D gene: TRBD1

CDR3 DNA: TGTGCCAGCAGCTTAGGCCCTCGGCAAGAGACCCAGTACTTC
CDR3 protein: CASSLGPRQETQYF
J gene: TRBJ2-5
V gene: TRBV11-2
clone size: -
D gene: -

CDR3 DNA: TGTGCCAGCACTCGACGGACAGGGGGCCACGAGCAGTACTTC
CDR3 protein: CASTRRTGGHEQYF
J gene: TRBJ2-7
V gene: TRBV28
clone size: -
D gene: TRBD1

CDR3 DNA: TGTGCCAGCAGCTTATGGCCGATTACCAACACTGAAGCTTTCTTT
CDR3 protein: CASSLWPITNTEAFF
J gene: TRBJ1-1
V gene: TRBV7-3
clone size: -
D gene: -

CDR3 DNA: TGTGCCAGTAGTCCTCGGCCGACTCGAGGGAACACTGAAGCTTTCTTT
CDR3 protein: CASSPRPTRGNTEAFF
J gene: TRBJ1-1
V gene: TRBV19
clone size: -
D gene: -

CDR3 DNA: TGTGCCAGCAGTTACTCCACAGGGAACTATGGCTACACCTTC
CDR3 protein: CASSYSTGNYGYTF
J gene: TRBJ1-2
V gene: TRBV6-5
clone size: -
D gene: -

CDR3 DNA: TGCGCCAGCAGCTTGGGAAACGGGGCTTTCTTT
CDR3 protein: CASSLGNGAFF
J gene: TRBJ1-1
V gene: TRBV5-1
clone size: -
D gene: -

CDR3 DNA: TGTGCCAGCAGTGGTCGGGGACAGGGTCCCATGAACACTGAAGCTTTCTTT
CDR3 protein: CASSGRGQGPMNTEAFF
J gene: TRBJ1-1
V gene: TRBV2
clone size: -
D gene: TRBD1

CDR3 DNA: TGTGCCAGCAGCTTAATGGTAGCACGAGAGACCCAGTACTTC
CDR3 protein: CASSLMVARETQYF
J gene: TRBJ2-5
V gene: TRBV11-2
clone size: -
D gene: -

CDR3 DNA: TGTGCCAGCAGCTTGAGGGGCGGGACAGGGTCGCCTGAAGCTTTCTTT
CDR3 protein: CASSLRGGTGSPEAFF
J gene: TRBJ1-1
V gene: TRBV5-6
clone size: -
D gene: TRBD1

CDR3 DNA: TGTGCCAGCAGGCCCGGGACAGGGGTATCCTACGAGCAGTACTTC
CDR3 protein: CASRPGTGVSYEQYF
J gene: TRBJ2-7
V gene: TRBV7-8
clone size: -
D gene: TRBD1

CDR3 DNA: TGTGCCAGCAGTTTGGGAGGGCGGACTGAAGCTTTCTTT
CDR3 protein: CASSLGGRTEAFF
J gene: TRBJ1-1
V gene: TRBV27
clone size: -
D gene: -

CDR3 DNA: TGTGCCAGCTCACCTTTTAGAACCGGGACTAGCGGTTTTTCCTACGAGCAGTACTTC
CDR3 protein: CASSPFRTGTSGFSYEQYF
J gene: TRBJ2-7
V gene: TRBV18
clone size: -
D gene: TRBD2

CDR3 DNA: TGTGCCAGCAGCGTAGAAGGTCACCCGGGGGAAAAACTGTTTTTT
CDR3 protein: CASSVEGHPGEKLFF
J gene: TRBJ1-4
V gene: TRBV9
clone size: -
D gene: -

CDR3 DNA: TGTGCCAGCAGTTACTCGCCGCGGGGGGGTGGAAACACCATATATTTT
CDR3 protein: CASSYSPRGGGNTIYF
J gene: TRBJ1-3
V gene: TRBV6-5
clone size: -
D gene: -

CDR3 DNA: TGTGCCAGCAGCCCACAAGAGACCCAGTACTTC
CDR3 protein: CASSPQETQYF
J gene: TRBJ2-5
V gene: TRBV7-9
clone size: -
D gene: -

CDR3 DNA: TGTGCCAGCAGTTTCGACAGGAATCAGCCCCAGCATTTT
CDR3 protein: CASSFDRNQPQHF
J gene: TRBJ1-5
V gene: TRBV27
clone size: -
D gene: -

CDR3 DNA: TGCAGGCCCGGGAACTATGGCTACACCTTC
CDR3 protein: CRPGNYGYTF
J gene: TRBJ1-2
V gene: TRBV20-1
clone size: -
D gene: -

CDR3 DNA: TGTGCCAGCAGTACCCCCGGGACAGGGGGCCACTACGAGCAGTACTTC
CDR3 protein: CASSTPGTGGHYEQYF
J gene: TRBJ2-7
V gene: TRBV28
clone size: -
D gene: TRBD1

CDR3 DNA: TGTGCCAGCAGTTACTCGATGGGCAGGGGGCTGGGGCAGCCCCAGCATTTT
CDR3 protein: CASSYSMGRGLGQPQHF
J gene: TRBJ1-5
V gene: TRBV6-2/TRBV6-3
clone size: -
D gene: TRBD1

CDR3 DNA: TGTGCCAGCAGTTACTCGGCCAAGCGGGAGAGGACAGATACGCAGTATTTT
CDR3 protein: CASSYSAKRERTDTQYF
J gene: TRBJ2-3
V gene: TRBV6-2/TRBV6-3
clone size: -
D gene: TRBD2

CDR3 DNA: TGTGCCAGCAGCTTGGCACAGGGGAGGCAAGAGACCCAGTACTTC
CDR3 protein: CASSLAQGRQETQYF
J gene: TRBJ2-5
V gene: TRBV5-8
clone size: -
D gene: -

CDR3 DNA: TGTGCCAGCAGTTACTCTTCGGACAGGGGGCAGCCCCAGCATTTT
CDR3 protein: CASSYSSDRGQPQHF
J gene: TRBJ1-5
V gene: TRBV6-5
clone size: -
D gene: TRBD1

CDR3 DNA: TGTGCCAGCAGCTTAGATTCCCGGGACAGGGCCACGGGTACGCAGTATTTT
CDR3 protein: CASSLDSRDRATGTQYF
J gene: TRBJ2-3
V gene: TRBV11-3
clone size: -
D gene: TRBD1

CDR3 DNA: TGTGCCAGCAGCTTAGGGACAGGGCCGGAAACTGAAGCTTTCTTT
CDR3 protein: CASSLGTGPETEAFF
J gene: TRBJ1-1
V gene: TRBV11-2
clone size: -
D gene: TRBD1

CDR3 DNA: TGCAGCGTTACTGCGTACACTGAAGCTTTCTTT
CDR3 protein: CSVTAYTEAFF
J gene: TRBJ1-1
V gene: TRBV29-1
clone size: -
D gene: -

CDR3 DNA: TGCGCCAGCAAGCGGGGCAAGGGAGAGACCCAGTACTTC
CDR3 protein: CASKRGKGETQYF
J gene: TRBJ2-5
V gene: TRBV5-1
clone size: -
D gene: TRBD2

CDR3 DNA: TGCGCCAGCAAAAGCGGCCAAGCTAGCACAGATACGCAGTATTTT
CDR3 protein: CASKSGQASTDTQYF
J gene: TRBJ2-3
V gene: TRBV5-1
clone size: -
D gene: -

CDR3 DNA: TGTGCCAGCAGTAAACACAGGCGGTATCAGCCCCAGCATTTT
CDR3 protein: CASSKHRRYQPQHF
J gene: TRBJ1-5
V gene: TRBV28
clone size: -
D gene: -

CDR3 DNA: TGCGCCAGCAGCCCGTGGGGCGGGAGGGCCTCCTACAATGAGCAGTTCTTC
CDR3 protein: CASSPWGGRASYNEQFF
J gene: TRBJ2-1
V gene: TRBV5-1
clone size: -
D gene: TRBD2

CDR3 DNA: TGTGCCAGCAGTTTAAACCCCATTGGGGGGTTGGGAGGCTACACCTTC
CDR3 protein: CASSLNPIGGLGGYTF
J gene: TRBJ1-2
V gene: TRBV28
clone size: -
D gene: -

CDR3 DNA: TGCGCCAGCAGCGACCAACTAGCGGGAGACCGTGAGCAGTTCTTC
CDR3 protein: CASSDQLAGDREQFF
J gene: TRBJ2-1
V gene: TRBV5-1
clone size: -
D gene: TRBD2

CDR3 DNA: TGTGCCACAGGGATTAGCAATCAGCCCCAGCATTTT
CDR3 protein: CATGISNQPQHF
J gene: TRBJ1-5
V gene: TRBV27
clone size: -
D gene: -